A single sample is the source of the 10 T cell receptor beta chains below, sequenced in a study of blood T cell repertoires in COVID-19. Profiling relied on immunoSEQ multiplex PCR, and the TCRdb table lists in-frame clones only, not all of them. Seen here are over 200,000 clones, around 88% observed once, and the top ten hold 2.5% to 3.5%. The material sequenced was peripheral blood. These receptors all come from a woman aged 25-40 years who had recovered from COVID-19.

The CDR3: CASSPWGVLDLGTEAFF. The CDR3 nucleotides are TGCGCCAGCAGCCCGTGGGGGGTTTTGGATTTGGGGACTGAAGCTTTCTTT. The chain combines TRBV4-1 with TRBJ1-1; maybe TRBD1 (5 bases). This CDR3 has 17 residues. Germline assignment: CDR1 MGHRA and CDR2 YSYEKL. Trimming cost V 4 bases and J 5 bases, with 23 bases left between them.

The V call is TRBV15, the J call TRBJ1-1, with TRBD1 matching over 8 bases. CDR3 length: 15 amino acids. V gave up 0 bases and J gave up 4 bases; unmatched junction bases: 4. Per germline, CDR1 LNHNV and CDR2 YYDKDF (reference sequence). CDR3 loop: CATSRDSGQGTEAFF. The CDR3 DNA sequence: TGTGCCACCAGCAGAGATTCAGGACAGGGCACTGAAGCTTTCTTT. Filled out from reference TRBV15 and TRBJ1-1, the complete variable domain reads DAMVIQNPRYQVTQFGKPVTLSCSQTLNHNVMYWYQQKSSQAPKLLFHYYDKDFNNEADTPDNFQSRRPNTSFCFLDIRSPGLGDTAMYLCATSRDSGQGTEAFFGQGTRLTVV.

The chain joins TRBV20-1 to TRBJ2-1; 7 nucleotides match TRBD1. There are 16 residues in the CDR3. J lost 5 bases, V lost 3 bases, and 13 bases had no gene match. Germline CDR1 DFQATT, CDR2 SNEGSKA (reference sequence). CDR3 DNA: TGCAGTGCTAGTGCCCCGACAGGGCTGGTCAACAATGAGCAGTTCTTC. Its translation: CSASAPTGLVNNEQFF.

This clone was observed a handful of times. The genes are TRBV5-4 and TRBJ1-2; D possibly corresponds to TRBD1 (6 bases). Between the trimmed V and J ends, which lost 2 bases and 7 bases, there was a span of 9 bases. CDR1 is SGHNT, CDR2 YYREEE, per germline (reference sequence). The CDR3 spans 12 residues. CDR3 DNA sequence: TGTGCCAGCAGCTTCGGGGGGCTTGGCTACACCTTC. Its translation: CASSFGGLGYTF.

This clone was counted only a few times. The chain carries TRBV6-2 or TRBV6-3 and TRBJ1-6, with TRBD1 identical over 8 bases. From germline, CDR1 is MNHEY and CDR2 SVGEGT. This CDR3 is 14 amino acids long. V dropped 0 bases and J dropped 10; count of bases not matched to a gene: 2. The CDR3 DNA follows: TGTGCCAGCAGTTACTCGACAGGGGAATCACCCCTCCACTTT. It encodes CASSYSTGESPLHF.

The J gene is TRBJ1-2, the V gene TRBV4-2; a weak D match, TRBD1 (6 bases). The germline gives CDR1 LGHNA, CDR2 YNFKEQ. The length of the CDR3 is 17 residues. V was clipped by 4 bases and J by 2 bases, with 20 bases between them. CDR3 protein: CASSPVVGAGPNYGYTF. In DNA form, the CDR3 reads TGTGCCAGCAGCCCAGTCGTGGGGGCTGGACCCAACTATGGCTACACCTTC.

This chain joins TRBV12-3 or TRBV12-4 and TRBJ2-3; D perhaps matches TRBD2 (6 bases). The CDR3 totals 13 residues. Trimming removed 5 bases at V and 5 bases at J, with 11 bases between. The CDR3 protein is CASSPLAQDTQYF. DNA for the CDR3: TGTGCCAGCAGTCCTCTAGCGCAAGATACGCAGTATTTT.

The chain uses TRBV5-3 and TRBJ1-2; D gene unclear. TRBV5-3 is filed as an ORF, its function uncertain. CDR3 length: 9 residues. V dropped 7 bases and J dropped 10 bases, with 8 bases sitting between them. The CDR3 spells CARYGDYTF. For the CDR3, the DNA is TGTGCCAGATACGGAGACTACACCTTC.

The chain couples TRBV24-1 to TRBJ2-1; weak D call: TRBD2 (7 bases). The germline CDR1 and CDR2 sequences are KGHDR and SFDVKD. The CDR3 is 15 amino acids. Trimming took off 4 bases at V and 5 bases at J, with 14 bases between the two ends. The CDR3 sequence: CATSEGGTRDNEQFF. The CDR3 DNA reads TGTGCCACCAGTGAGGGAGGGACACGAGACAATGAGCAGTTCTTC.

This sequence joins TRBV30 and TRBJ2-5; D is possibly TRBD2 (5 bases). V lost 5 bases to trimming and J lost 7 bases, with 14 bases between them. The CDR3 sequence is 12 residues long. Germline V gene lookup returns CDR1 GTSNPN and CDR2 SVGIG (reference sequence). Here the CDR3 DNA reads TGTGCCTGGGAGCCTGGACTGGGGACCCAGTACTTC. It yields the protein CAWEPGLGTQYF.